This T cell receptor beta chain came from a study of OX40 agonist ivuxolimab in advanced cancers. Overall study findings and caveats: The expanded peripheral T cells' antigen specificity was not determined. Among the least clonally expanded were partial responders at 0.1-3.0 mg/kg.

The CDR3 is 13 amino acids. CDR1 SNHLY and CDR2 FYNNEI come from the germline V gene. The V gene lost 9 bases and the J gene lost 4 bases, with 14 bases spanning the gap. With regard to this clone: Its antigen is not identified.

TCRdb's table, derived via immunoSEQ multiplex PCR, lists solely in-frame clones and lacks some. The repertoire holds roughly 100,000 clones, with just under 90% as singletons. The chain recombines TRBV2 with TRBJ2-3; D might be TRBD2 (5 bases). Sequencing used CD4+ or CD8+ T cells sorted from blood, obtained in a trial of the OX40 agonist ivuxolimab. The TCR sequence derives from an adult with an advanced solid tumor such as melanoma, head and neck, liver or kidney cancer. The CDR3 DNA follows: TGTGCCAGTCACCACGGGGTCTCAGATACGCAGTATTTT. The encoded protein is CASHHGVSDTQYF.